This TCR beta chain was observed in a study of CD8+CD57+ T cells in acquired aplastic anemia. Turning to the study itself: Each DNA sample taken from sorted CD4+ and CD8+ cells came to about 3 ug on average.

The V gene's germline CDR1 is SEHNR and CDR2 FQNEAQ (reference sequence). The CDR3 has 13 residues. V lost 3 bases and J lost 8, with 10 bases in between. This clonotype has ten or more counts. The target antigen is unknown. Study-wide points: CD8+ Simpson's diversity in patients was not significantly different from that in controls.

The study profiled TCR beta VDJ and CDR3 using genomic DNA as template. TCRdb used MiXCR to reprocess the reads, holding one entry per CDR3 protein. The data show about 180,000 distinct CDR3 sequences, 35% to 50% seen once. The receptor comes from a human donor in good health. Specimen: sorted CD4+, CD8+, or CD8+CD57+ T cells (not recorded which) from PBMCs. The J gene is TRBJ1-4, the V gene TRBV7-9; D unresolved. CDR3 sequence: CASSFSVREKLFF. CDR3 nucleotide sequence: TGTGCCAGCAGCTTTTCGGTCAGGGAAAAACTGTTTTTT.